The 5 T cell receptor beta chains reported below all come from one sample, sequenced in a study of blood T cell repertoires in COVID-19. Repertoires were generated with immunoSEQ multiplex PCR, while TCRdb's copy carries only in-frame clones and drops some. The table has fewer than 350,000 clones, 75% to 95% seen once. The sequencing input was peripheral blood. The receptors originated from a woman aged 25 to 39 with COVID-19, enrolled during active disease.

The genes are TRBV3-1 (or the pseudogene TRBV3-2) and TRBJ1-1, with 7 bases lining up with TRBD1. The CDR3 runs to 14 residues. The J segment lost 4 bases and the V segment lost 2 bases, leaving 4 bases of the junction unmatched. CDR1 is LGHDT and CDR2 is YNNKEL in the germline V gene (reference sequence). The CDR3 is CASSQQGVGTEAFF. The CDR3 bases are TGTGCCAGCAGCCAACAGGGGGTGGGCACTGAAGCTTTCTTT.

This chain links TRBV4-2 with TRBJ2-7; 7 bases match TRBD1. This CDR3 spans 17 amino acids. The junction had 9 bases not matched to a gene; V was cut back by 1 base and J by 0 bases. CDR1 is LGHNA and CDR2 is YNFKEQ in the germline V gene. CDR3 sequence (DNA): TGTGCCAGCAGCCAAGGAGGTGGCAGGGGGTCCTCCTACGAGCAGTACTTC. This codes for CASSQGGGRGSSYEQYF.

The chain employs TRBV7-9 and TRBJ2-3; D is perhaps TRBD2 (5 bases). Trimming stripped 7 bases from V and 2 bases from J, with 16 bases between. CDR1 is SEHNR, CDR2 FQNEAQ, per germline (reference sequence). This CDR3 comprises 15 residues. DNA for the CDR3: TGTGCCAGCACCCCCCCAGAGCGGCCCACAGATACGCAGTATTTT. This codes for CASTPPERPTDTQYF.

The CDR3 protein is CASSVRAYDGYTF. The CDR3 DNA follows: TGCGCCAGCAGTGTGAGGGCTTACGATGGCTACACCTTC. The V and J genes are TRBV5-1 and TRBJ1-2; the D is unclear. CDR1 is SGHRS and CDR2 is YFSETQ in the germline V gene. Trimming took off 5 bases at V and 6 bases at J, with 14 bases between the two ends. The CDR3 consists of 13 residues.

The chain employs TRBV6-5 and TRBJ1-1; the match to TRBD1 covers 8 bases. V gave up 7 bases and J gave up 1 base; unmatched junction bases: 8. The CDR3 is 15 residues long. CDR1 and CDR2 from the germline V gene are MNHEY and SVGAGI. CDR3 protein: CASNSGDRRNTEAFF. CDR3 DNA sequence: TGTGCCAGCAATTCAGGGGACAGGAGGAACACTGAAGCTTTCTTT.